The 24 T cell receptor beta chains in this list originate from one sample, sequenced in a study of T cells in Graves' hyperthyroidism and ophthalmopathy. RNA transcripts were the template for amplifying TCR beta CDR3 regions. First-round RT-PCR of the TCR CDR3 relied on the HTBI primer set. MiXCR, run by TCRdb on the multiplex PCR reads, gives a single entry per CDR3 protein. The table has about 620,000 distinct CDR3 sequences, 16% seen once. Sequencing input: blood. The receptors shown here come from a woman aged 25 to 39 with Graves' hyperthyroidism.

This clonotype was seen a few times. The chain couples TRBV20-1 to TRBJ2-7, with D possibly matching TRBD2 (6 bases). Trimming took 5 bases from V and 1 from J, leaving 9 bases between them. From germline, CDR1 is DFQATT and CDR2 SNEGSKA (reference sequence). The CDR3 totals 12 residues. The CDR3 here is CSAGTVSYEQYF. The CDR3 region has the DNA TGCAGTGCTGGGACTGTTTCCTACGAGCAGTACTTC.

The table lists this clonotype with many counts. The rearrangement joins TRBV7-2 to TRBJ2-3; 15 positions agree with TRBD2. CDR3 length: 16 amino acids. Per germline, CDR1 SGHTA and CDR2 FQGNSA. V was pared by 3 bases and J by 6 bases, with 4 bases of the junction left unmatched. CDR3 region: CASSLGLAGGRDTQYF. The CDR3 DNA reads as TGTGCCAGCAGCTTGGGACTAGCGGGAGGTCGGGATACGCAGTATTTT.

The V call is TRBV20-1, the J call TRBJ1-2, with D possibly being TRBD1 (5 bases). This CDR3 has 13 amino acids. Germline values: CDR1 DFQATT, CDR2 SNEGSKA (reference sequence). The ends were cut back, 2 bases at V and 0 bases at J, with 7 bases in the middle. The CDR3 here is CSARQGSNYGYTF. CDR3 DNA sequence: TGCAGTGCTAGACAGGGTTCTAACTATGGCTACACCTTC.

CDR3 amino acids: CSARPDRGPSGANVLTF. The CDR3 bases are TGCAGTGCTAGACCTGACAGGGGGCCATCTGGGGCCAACGTCCTGACTTTC. This chain connects TRBV20-1 to TRBJ2-6; 10 positions agree with TRBD1. J lost 1 base, V lost 2 bases, and 5 bases had no gene match. CDR3 size: 17 residues. CDR1 is DFQATT and CDR2 is SNEGSKA in the germline V gene (reference sequence).

This clonotype has just a few counts. One end of the junction is discordant with germline, which a read error may explain. The chain recombines TRBV28 with TRBJ2-7, with 8 bases identical to TRBD1. The CDR3 length is 15 residues. The germline V gene encodes CDR1 MDHEN and CDR2 SYDVKM. This chain's CDR3 is CASSSSGTGTYEQYF. The CDR3 DNA reads TGCGCCAGCAGCTCGTCCGGGACAGGAACCTACGAGCAGTACTTC.

This chain joins TRBV20-1 and TRBJ1-1, with a tentative D call TRBD1 (5 bases). V was clipped by 6 bases and J by 11 bases, with 16 bases between them. The CDR3 is 11 amino acids. Germline lookup yields CDR1 DFQATT and CDR2 SNEGSKA (reference sequence). As DNA, the CDR3 is TGCAGTGCAGGGCACCGGACAAGGGCTTTCTTT. It yields the protein CSAGHRTRAFF.

This clonotype was detected many times. This chain links TRBV7-2 with TRBJ2-7, with D perhaps matching TRBD1 (6 bases). This CDR3 contains 16 residues. In germline, CDR1 is SGHTA, CDR2 FQGNSA. V was clipped by 6 bases and J by 4 bases, with 22 bases between them. The CDR3: CASSPLATTGGYEQYF. In DNA, the CDR3 is TGTGCCAGCAGTCCCCTAGCCACGACAGGAGGATACGAGCAGTACTTC.

There are many counts of this clonotype. The genes are TRBV28 and TRBJ2-5; 14 positions agree with TRBD2. Losses at the gene ends were 5 bases for V and 5 bases for J; bases not matched to a gene: 10. This CDR3 comprises 17 residues. CDR1 and CDR2 from the germline V gene are MDHEN and SYDVKM. The CDR3 spells CASSPPGLAGEWETQYF. The CDR3 bases are TGTGCCAGCAGTCCCCCGGGACTAGCGGGAGAATGGGAGACCCAGTACTTC.

Here the CDR3 reads CASSVTGLQETQYF. The CDR3, as DNA: TGTGCCAGCAGCGTAACAGGTCTCCAAGAGACCCAGTACTTC. The chain carries TRBV9 and TRBJ2-5; a weak D match, TRBD1 (5 bases). This CDR3 contains 14 residues. Trimming cost V 1 base and J 1 base, with 8 bases left between them. Germline V gene sequence: CDR1 SGDLS, CDR2 YYNGEE.

This clonotype was seen at least ten times. The rearrangement links TRBV12-3 or TRBV12-4 to TRBJ2-3; D is perhaps TRBD2 (6 bases). Deletions cut 5 bases from V and 1 base from J, with 13 bases between. The CDR3 totals 15 residues. This CDR3 reads CASSPPGGGTDTQYF. The DNA for the CDR3 is TGTGCCAGCAGTCCCCCGGGCGGGGGCACAGATACGCAGTATTTT.

This clonotype was observed many times. The chain employs TRBV6-1 and TRBJ2-7; 10 nucleotides line up with TRBD2. This CDR3 comprises 15 residues. Germline trimming cut 4 bases from V and 0 bases from J; bases unmatched to any gene: 3. Germline V CDR1 and CDR2: MNHNS, SASEGT. The CDR3 DNA sequence: TGTGCCAGCAGTGCGCTAGCGGGAGCCTCCTACGAGCAGTACTTC. Its translation is CASSALAGASYEQYF.

The table lists this clonotype with many counts. The chain is built from TRBV2 and TRBJ1-5, with TRBD1 matching over 7 bases. The germline CDR1 and CDR2 sequences are SNHLY and FYNNEI. This CDR3 is built from 17 residues. J was trimmed by 2 bases and V by 6 bases; bases with no gene match: 13. CDR3 protein: CASRKGGPDRGNQPQHF. CDR3 nucleotides: TGTGCCAGCAGGAAGGGGGGGCCAGACAGGGGCAATCAGCCCCAGCATTTT. The entire variable domain, with the rest obtained from reference TRBV2 and TRBJ1-5, is as follows: EPEVTQTPSHQVTQMGQEVILRCVPISNHLYFYWYRQILGQKVEFLVSFYNNEISEKSEIFDDQFSVERPDGSNFTLKIRSTKLEDSAMYFCASRKGGPDRGNQPQHFGDGTRLSIL.

V is TRBV13 and J is TRBJ2-7, with 8 bases fitting TRBD2. This CDR3 contains 18 residues. CDR1 and CDR2 (germline): PRHDT, FYEKMQ (reference sequence). J gave up 3 bases and V 5 bases, and 18 bases lay outside the gene matches. The CDR3 DNA follows: TGTGCCAGCAGCCATGGACCGGGAGTCACGGGAGGGGGCTACGAGCAGTACTTC. Its protein product is CASSHGPGVTGGGYEQYF.

In regard to this clonotype: A read error may be the cause here, since a much bigger clone is one base away. The chain employs TRBV3-1 and TRBJ1-6; D ambiguous. Trimming pared 4 bases from V and 3 bases from J, leaving 7 bases between. The CDR3 is 14 amino acids. CDR1 is LGHDT and CDR2 is YNNKEL in the germline V gene (reference sequence). CDR3 sequence (DNA): TGTGCCAGCAGCCCCCGGAACTATAATTCACCCCTCCACTTT. Its protein product is CASSPRNYNSPLHF.

There are many counts of this clonotype. The chain links TRBV7-2 to TRBJ2-1; no reliable D call. Germline-derived CDR1 and CDR2 are SGHTA and FQGNSA. This CDR3 is 12 amino acids long. The germline V and J ends were trimmed by 5 bases and 9 bases, with 11 bases remaining between them. The chain's CDR3 is CASSPGMSEQFF. CDR3 DNA: TGTGCCAGCAGCCCAGGAATGAGTGAGCAGTTCTTC.

The sample holds a few counts of this clonotype. This chain uses TRBV2 with TRBJ2-2; 8 bases match TRBD1. Trimming at V came to 7 bases and at J to 0 bases, leaving 4 bases not matched to a gene. Per germline, CDR1 SNHLY and CDR2 FYNNEI. This CDR3 contains 15 residues. This chain's CDR3 is CASTPGGPNTGELFF. The CDR3 DNA follows: TGTGCCAGCACCCCAGGGGGCCCGAACACCGGGGAGCTGTTTTTT.

This clonotype was recorded many times. The chain has TRBV20-1 and TRBJ2-3; 7 bases map to TRBD2. Germline loops: CDR1 DFQATT, CDR2 SNEGSKA (reference sequence). The CDR3 has 14 residues. Losses at the gene ends were 6 bases for V and 3 bases for J; bases not matched to a gene: 9. CDR3 sequence reads: CSASRELWTDTQYF. DNA of the CDR3: TGCAGTGCGTCGCGGGAGCTGTGGACAGATACGCAGTATTTT.

This chain links TRBV28 with TRBJ1-5; no reliable D call. CDR1 is MDHEN, CDR2 SYDVKM, per germline. Trimming took off 6 bases at V and 6 bases at J, with 18 bases between the two ends. This CDR3 comprises 15 residues. Written as DNA, the CDR3 is TGTGCCAGCAGCCAACACCTGGGTCTGGTTCAGCCCCAGCATTTT. It specifies CASSQHLGLVQPQHF. The full variable domain, with the rest looked up from reference TRBV28 and TRBJ1-5, is DVKVTQSSRYLVKRTGEKVFLECVQDMDHENMFWYRQDPGLGLRLIYFSYDVKMKEKGDIPEGYSVSREKKERFSLILESASTNQTSMYLCASSQHLGLVQPQHFGDGTRLSIL.

This sequence joins TRBV18 and TRBJ1-5; D not resolved. CDR3 length: 15 residues. Germline lookup yields CDR1 KGHSH and CDR2 LQKENI. Between the trimmed V and J ends, which lost 6 bases and 6 bases, there was a span of 18 bases. CDR3 DNA: TGTGCCAGCTCTCAAACGGCGGGAGACGGTCAGCCCCAGCATTTT. It translates to CASSQTAGDGQPQHF.

The V and J genes are TRBV5-5 and TRBJ2-7; D is tentatively TRBD1 or TRBD2 (5 bases each). Trimming stripped 4 bases from V and 4 bases from J, with 15 bases between. The CDR3 runs to 14 residues. CDR1 and CDR2 from the germline V gene are SGHKS and YYEKEE (reference sequence). For the CDR3, the DNA is TGTGCCAGCAGCGAGGCCCCTGAGGGGTACGAGCAGTACTTC. It encodes CASSEAPEGYEQYF. Looking up the rest from reference TRBV5-5 and TRBJ2-7 gives the full variable domain: DAGVTQSPTHLIKTRGQQVTLRCSPISGHKSVSWYQQVLGQGPQFIFQYYEKEERGRGNFPDRFSARQFPNYSSELNVNALLLGDSALYLCASSEAPEGYEQYFGPGTRLTVT.

This clonotype showed up many times. V usage is TRBV7-3 and J usage is TRBJ2-3; 10 nucleotides line up with TRBD1. V shed 5 bases and J 6 bases; nucleotides not matched to a gene: 5. The CDR3 runs 14 residues. CDR1 is SGHTA and CDR2 is FQGTGA in the germline V gene. The CDR3 DNA reads as TGTGCCAGCAGCCTCGGGACAGGGGTGGATACGCAGTATTTT. Amino acids: CASSLGTGVDTQYF.

Comments on this clonotype: Relative to the germline gene, one junction end is altered; a read error may explain this. The chain couples TRBV3-1 to TRBJ1-3; TRBD1 might be the D (6 bases). The CDR3 is 15 amino acids. CDR1 and CDR2 from the germline V gene are LGHDT and YNNKEL (reference sequence). The CDR3 is CASGQGKTGGNTIYF. Here the CDR3 DNA reads TGTGCCAGCGGCCAGGGGAAAACGGGTGGAAACACCATATATTTT.

This chain uses TRBV6-1 with TRBJ1-2, with 8 bases fitting TRBD1. The CDR3 has 17 residues. V gave up 7 bases and J gave up 3 bases; unmatched junction bases: 16. Per the germline V gene, CDR1 is MNHNS and CDR2 is SASEGT. DNA of the CDR3: TGTGCCAGCACCCGAACTCCGGGACAGGTTTTAGACTATGGCTACACCTTC. Its protein is CASTRTPGQVLDYGYTF.

As concerns this clonotype: This may be a read error: a much more frequent sequence differs by one nucleotide. This sequence joins TRBV4-1 and TRBJ2-2, with D possibly being TRBD1 (6 bases). The germline gives CDR1 MGHRA, CDR2 YSYEKL. This CDR3 contains 16 residues. The CDR3 loop is CASSLNGGGRDGELVF. CDR3 nucleotides: TGCGCCAGCAGCCTTAATGGGGGCGGAAGGGACGGGGAGCTGGTTTTT.